Reported below is one T cell receptor (beta chain). RNA totalling roughly 0.5 to 1 ug underwent reverse transcription with random hexamers. TCRdb analysed the immunoSEQ multiplex PCR reads with MiXCR anew, one entry per CDR3 protein. This sample carries some 120,000 distinct CDR3 sequences, over 90% of them seen once, and the ten largest clones take around 0.12%. There are 15 residues in the CDR3. Trimming pared 1 base from V and 0 bases from J, leaving 7 bases between. Germline-derived CDR1 and CDR2 are SGHRS and YFSETQ. The data were obtained in a study of CD8 T cells in Susac syndrome. Sequencing was done on a sample of CD4+ T cells from PBMCs. The gene calls are TRBV5-1 and TRBJ1-4, with D uncertain. This TCR came from a human donor in good health. The chain's CDR3 is CASSLSATTNEKLFF. The CDR3 DNA reads as TGCGCCAGCAGCTTGTCGGCAACAACTAATGAAAAACTGTTTTTT.